This section outlines one TCR beta chain sequence together with its context. Its target is unknown. This sample is part of a study of cytomegalovirus exposure and HLA in healthy donors. Turning to the study itself: The roughly 700 first-cohort repertoires shared a platform with the approximately 120 validation repertoires, as reported in a later analysis.

There are 13 residues in the CDR3. Germline V gene sequence: CDR1 SQVTM, CDR2 ANQGSEA. The ends lost 4 bases at V and 5 bases at J; junction bases unmatched: 7. The method was immunoSEQ multiplex PCR; TCRdb's version includes in-frame clones alone and lacks a portion of them. The table lists fewer than 90,000 clones, nearly 95% of them singletons. Findings of the study overall: According to a later analysis, TCR clusters from the first cohort tended to co-occur in the 90 to 150 validation repertoires. Three chains linked to CMV were shown in vitro to be specific for CMV antigens.

This clonotype was obtained from a woman aged 18-29 years in good health and CMV-seronegative. The sequencing input was PBMCs. V is TRBV29-1 and J is TRBJ2-7; 8 positions agree with TRBD1. CDR3 DNA sequence: TGCAGCGTTGGGACAGGGTTGACGGACGAGCAGTACTTC. This encodes CSVGTGLTDEQYF.